Listed here are 30 T cell receptor beta chains from one sample, sequenced in a study of blood T cell repertoires in COVID-19. Sequencing was performed with immunoSEQ multiplex PCR; in TCRdb, only in-frame clones are kept and a portion is missing. The sample contains tens of thousands of clones, around 88% of which appear only once. What was sequenced was peripheral blood. Source of these receptors: a woman aged 70 to 79 with acute or convalescent COVID-19.

The CDR3 region is CSASFTGELFF. The CDR3 nucleotides are TGCAGTGCTTCATTCACCGGGGAGCTGTTTTTT. The chain has TRBV20-1 and TRBJ2-2, with D hard to call. The ends were cut back, 5 bases at V and 4 bases at J, with 5 bases in the middle. The CDR3 loop spans 11 amino acids. The germline gives CDR1 DFQATT, CDR2 SNEGSKA (reference sequence).

This chain uses TRBV5-1 with TRBJ2-5, with TRBD1 matching 9 bases. The CDR3 is 17 residues long. The trim removed 4 bases at V and 4 bases at J, leaving 14 bases unmatched. Germline loops: CDR1 SGHRS, CDR2 YFSETQ. CDR3 protein: CASSLGWNRGRSETQYF. CDR3 nucleotides: TGCGCCAGCAGCCTCGGGTGGAACAGGGGGCGGTCAGAGACCCAGTACTTC.

The J gene is TRBJ2-3, the V gene TRBV5-1, with TRBD2 matching over 12 bases. The V and J ends lost 2 bases and 3 bases, in that order; junction bases with no gene match: 16. CDR1 and CDR2 from the germline V gene are SGHRS and YFSETQ. The CDR3 totals 20 residues. The CDR3 loop reads CASSFGFGLAGGRMTDTQYF. The CDR3 DNA reads as TGCGCCAGCAGCTTCGGGTTCGGGCTAGCGGGAGGGAGGATGACAGATACGCAGTATTTT.

This rearrangement joins TRBV10-1 to TRBJ2-5, with D possibly TRBD2 on 6 matching bases. CDR1 is WNHNN, CDR2 SYGVQD, per germline (reference sequence). The CDR3 covers 15 residues. V shed 4 bases and J shed 10 bases, with 22 bases lying between them. Written as DNA, the CDR3 is TGCGCCAGCAGTGTTAGAGGGACTTCGCCGGGGGACCAGTACTTC. Translating gives CASSVRGTSPGDQYF.

The J gene is TRBJ1-3, the V gene TRBV5-1, with D perhaps TRBD1 (6 bases). V was shortened by 5 bases and J by 3 bases, with 9 bases between the two germline ends. CDR3 length: 13 residues. Germline V gene data show CDR1 as SGHRS and CDR2 as YFSETQ. Here the CDR3 reads CASSTGLGNTIYF. The CDR3, as DNA: TGCGCCAGCAGTACAGGGCTTGGAAACACCATATATTTT.

The rearrangement links TRBV10-1 to TRBJ1-1, with D possibly being TRBD1 (6 bases). The CDR3 sequence is 15 residues long. Germline CDR1 is WNHNN and CDR2 is SYGVQD (reference sequence). V was clipped by 0 bases and J by 1 base, with 9 bases between them. The CDR3 DNA is TGCGCCAGCAGTGAGTCCAGGGGACGGAACACTGAAGCTTTCTTT. It specifies CASSESRGRNTEAFF.

The chain employs TRBV24-1 and TRBJ1-2; TRBD1 matches 7 bases. This CDR3 is 14 amino acids long. V lost 3 bases and J lost 3; bases outside the gene matches: 3. Germline lookup yields CDR1 KGHDR and CDR2 SFDVKD. CDR3 region: CATSDTGQDYGYTF. DNA for the CDR3: TGTGCCACCAGTGATACCGGACAGGACTATGGCTACACCTTC.

The chain combines TRBV19 with TRBJ2-7, with D possibly matching TRBD2 (6 bases). The V end lost 5 bases, the J end lost 2 bases, and 13 bases lay between the germline ends. The CDR3 covers 14 residues. Germline V CDR1 and CDR2: LNHDA, SQIVND (reference sequence). CDR3 coding DNA: TGTGCCAGTAGTGTTCGGGACTCGCCCTACGAGCAGTACTTC. Translated: CASSVRDSPYEQYF.

This clone was seen just once. This chain connects TRBV19 to TRBJ2-5, with TRBD2 matching 11 bases. V dropped 4 bases and J dropped 2; count of bases not matched to a gene: 15. There are 19 residues in the CDR3. Germline-derived CDR1 and CDR2 are LNHDA and SQIVND (reference sequence). The CDR3 loop is CASSKTSGTSGSGQETQYF. DNA of the CDR3: TGTGCCAGTAGTAAAACTTCGGGGACTAGCGGCTCCGGTCAAGAGACCCAGTACTTC.

This sequence joins TRBV29-1 and TRBJ2-2, with D perhaps TRBD2 (6 bases). Per germline, CDR1 SQVTM and CDR2 ANQGSEA. Deletions cut 6 bases from V and 0 bases from J, with 20 bases between. The CDR3 covers 17 residues. The CDR3: CSVLLTRGGANTGELFF. The CDR3 DNA sequence: TGCAGCGTCCTCCTGACTAGGGGCGGAGCGAACACCGGGGAGCTGTTTTTT.

The V gene is TRBV7-3, the J gene TRBJ2-3; 10 nucleotides agree with TRBD2. CDR1 and CDR2 (germline): SGHTA, FQGTGA. The CDR3 runs to 16 residues. V was clipped by 0 bases and J by 8 bases; unmatched bases: 8. This CDR3 reads CASSLTPASGSGTQYF. The DNA for the CDR3 is TGTGCCAGCAGCTTAACGCCGGCTAGCGGGAGTGGTACGCAGTATTTT.

V is TRBV5-1 and J is TRBJ2-7, with D tentatively TRBD2 (6 bases). Trimming stripped 0 bases from V and 4 bases from J, with 11 bases between. CDR3 length: 14 residues. Per germline, CDR1 SGHRS and CDR2 YFSETQ. CDR3 amino acids: CASSLAGGTYEQYF. Here the CDR3 DNA reads TGCGCCAGCAGCTTGGCCGGGGGAACTTACGAGCAGTACTTC.

J is TRBJ2-1 and V is TRBV12-5, with a possible D match to TRBD1 (6 bases). CDR3 length: 18 amino acids. Germline values: CDR1 LGHNT, CDR2 FRNRAP. V was trimmed by 1 base and J by 1 base, leaving 17 bases between them. The CDR3 DNA reads TGTGCTAGTGGTTTGGCCCCAGGGGCTGGATTGTCCTACAATGAGCAGTTCTTC. Its protein is CASGLAPGAGLSYNEQFF.

This CDR3 is CASSLGRGRQPVNEQFF. In DNA form, the CDR3 reads TGTGCCAGCAGCTTAGGCAGGGGGCGCCAACCAGTCAATGAGCAGTTCTTC. The genes are TRBV7-6 and TRBJ2-1; 8 nucleotides line up with TRBD1. CDR1 and CDR2 (germline): SGHVS, FNYEAQ. CDR3 length equals 17 residues. V was clipped by 1 base and J by 6 bases; unmatched bases: 11. The whole variable domain, remainder taken from reference TRBV7-6 and TRBJ2-1, is GAGVSQSPRYKVTKRGQDVALRCDPISGHVSLYWYRQALGQGPEFLTYFNYEAQQDKSGLPNDRFSAERPEGSISTLTIQRTEQRDSAMYRCASSLGRGRQPVNEQFFGPGTRLTVL.

The chain combines TRBV28 with TRBJ2-6; TRBD1 matches at 7 bases. Per germline, CDR1 MDHEN and CDR2 SYDVKM. V shed 6 bases and J 6 bases; nucleotides not matched to a gene: 8. This CDR3 comprises 15 residues. CDR3 amino acids: CASSQDRRLANVLTF. CDR3 DNA sequence: TGTGCCAGCAGCCAGGACAGGCGTCTGGCCAACGTCCTGACTTTC.

A word on this clone: This same CDR3 is encoded by further DNA sequences in the sample. V is TRBV4-1 and J is TRBJ1-6, with D possibly matching TRBD1 (5 bases). The CDR3 extends over 13 amino acids. Trimming shortened V by 5 bases and J by 10 bases, and 12 bases separated the two germline ends. Germline V lookup: CDR1 MGHRA, CDR2 YSYEKL. For the CDR3, the DNA is TGCGCCAGCAGCGGGACGGGGGAATCACCCCTCCACTTT. This codes for CASSGTGESPLHF.

The chain links TRBV24-1 to TRBJ2-1; 8 bases are a match to TRBD1. The CDR3 contains 16 residues. Trimming took 4 bases from V and 6 from J; bases not matched to a gene: 10. Germline CDR1 KGHDR, CDR2 SFDVKD. CDR3 coding DNA: TGTGCCACCAGTGACTCCGACAGGGGCCCGACCAATGAGCAGTTCTTC. Translated, it gives CATSDSDRGPTNEQFF.

V is TRBV19 and J is TRBJ1-6, with unresolved D. The germline V and J ends were trimmed by 3 bases and 0 bases, with 6 bases remaining between them. The germline V gene has CDR1 LNHDA and CDR2 SQIVND (reference sequence). The length of the CDR3 is 15 residues. The CDR3 spells CASSIGSSYNSPLHF. In DNA form, the CDR3 reads TGTGCCAGTAGTATTGGGAGCTCCTATAATTCACCCCTCCACTTT.

The chain employs TRBV14 and TRBJ1-5; possible D gene TRBD1, 5 bases. The CDR3 is 13 residues long. Germline lookup yields CDR1 SGHDN and CDR2 FVKESK. Deletions cut 8 bases from V and 0 bases from J, with 8 bases between. The chain's CDR3 is CASGRGSNQPQHF. Here the CDR3 DNA reads TGTGCCAGCGGGAGGGGTAGCAATCAGCCCCAGCATTTT.

The V gene is TRBV10-1, the J gene TRBJ1-1; D not resolved. V was pared by 10 bases and J by 0 bases, with 18 bases between. The CDR3 sequence is 15 residues long. The V gene's germline CDR1 is WNHNN and CDR2 SYGVQD (reference sequence). DNA of the CDR3: TGCGCCACCGACCCCCACAGACCACTGAACACTGAAGCTTTCTTT. Translated: CATDPHRPLNTEAFF.

The chain employs TRBV7-9 and TRBJ2-7; D not resolved. Germline assignment: CDR1 SEHNR and CDR2 FQNEAQ (reference sequence). V lost 2 bases, J lost 6 bases, and 11 bases lay in between. The CDR3 loop spans 13 amino acids. In DNA form, the CDR3 reads TGTGCCAGCAGCTTAACGCTAGTGGGCGAGCAGTACTTC. This encodes CASSLTLVGEQYF.

The chain employs TRBV4-1 and TRBJ2-3; 8 positions match TRBD2. This CDR3 has 17 residues. Germline V CDR1 and CDR2: MGHRA, YSYEKL. After removal of 4 bases from V and 4 bases from J, the junction contained 13 bases not matched to a gene. The CDR3: CASSLYGLARGADTQYF. The CDR3 region has the DNA TGCGCCAGCAGCCTCTACGGACTAGCCCGGGGCGCAGATACGCAGTATTTT.

V is TRBV15 and J is TRBJ1-2; 8 nucleotides align to TRBD1. Trimming at V came to 0 bases and at J to 8 bases, leaving 5 bases not matched to a gene. CDR1 is LNHNV and CDR2 is YYDKDF in the germline V gene (reference sequence). The CDR3 length is 14 residues. The CDR3 loop is CATSRDRQGAGYTF. DNA for the CDR3: TGTGCCACCAGCAGAGATCGGCAGGGGGCCGGCTACACCTTC.

This chain uses TRBV29-1 with TRBJ2-4; D may be TRBD2 (5 bases). CDR3 length: 14 amino acids. Trimming took off 0 bases at V and 9 bases at J, with 15 bases between the two ends. The germline gives CDR1 SQVTM, CDR2 ANQGSEA. CDR3 DNA: TGCAGCGTTGAAGAAGTTCCCAGCGGAGGCATTCAGTACTTC. Translating gives CSVEEVPSGGIQYF.

This clone came up once. V usage is TRBV2 and J usage is TRBJ2-3; TRBD2 matches at 10 bases. The germline gives CDR1 SNHLY, CDR2 FYNNEI. V shed 6 bases, J shed 0 bases, and the junction held 6 bases outside the gene matches. The CDR3 is 16 amino acids. CDR3 residues: CASRQGLAPSTDTQYF. The CDR3 region has the DNA TGTGCCAGCAGGCAGGGACTAGCGCCTAGCACAGATACGCAGTATTTT.

This chain links TRBV27 with TRBJ2-2; D is uncertain. CDR1 is MNHEY and CDR2 is SMNVEV in the germline V gene (reference sequence). This CDR3 region has 15 residues. Trimming took off 5 bases at V and 7 bases at J, with 17 bases between the two ends. CDR3 coding DNA: TGTGCCAGCAGTCCCCTTGGGCCCCTCGGCGGGGAGCTGTTTTTT. Protein product: CASSPLGPLGGELFF.

V and J are TRBV7-2 and TRBJ2-1, with 15 bases identical to TRBD2. J gave up 6 bases and V 4 bases, and 7 bases lay outside the gene matches. CDR3 length equals 17 residues. Per the germline V gene, CDR1 is SGHTA and CDR2 is FQGNSA. The CDR3 here is CASSSGLAGGFGNEQFF. CDR3 sequence (DNA): TGTGCCAGCAGCTCCGGACTAGCGGGAGGGTTCGGCAATGAGCAGTTCTTC.

This chain joins TRBV2 and TRBJ1-5; tentatively, D is TRBD1 (5 bases). The V end was cut by 3 bases, the J end by 6 bases, with 15 bases between. This CDR3 comprises 15 residues. Germline CDR1 SNHLY, CDR2 FYNNEI. CDR3 loop: CASSDFQGAGQPQHF. The CDR3 coding sequence is TGTGCCAGCAGTGATTTCCAGGGAGCGGGTCAGCCCCAGCATTTT.

The rearrangement links TRBV28 to TRBJ2-5; D is uncertain. There are 14 residues in the CDR3. Germline V CDR1 and CDR2: MDHEN, SYDVKM. V lost 2 bases, J lost 5 bases, and 12 bases lay in between. Written as DNA, the CDR3 is TGTGCCAGCAGTTTAGCGGAAGGTGGGGAGACCCAGTACTTC. Translated, it gives CASSLAEGGETQYF.

The CDR3 region has the DNA TGTGCCACCAGCAGGACAGGGGGCTACTACGAGCAGTACTTC. Protein sequence: CATSRTGGYYEQYF. V usage is TRBV15 and J usage is TRBJ2-7, with TRBD1 matching 10 bases. From germline, CDR1 is LNHNV and CDR2 YYDKDF (reference sequence). The CDR3 spans 14 residues. The junction had 2 bases not matched to a gene; V was cut back by 3 bases and J by 3 bases.